The sequence of this T cell receptor beta chain was determined in a study of CD8 T cells in Susac syndrome. RNA was extracted with the RNeasy kit, and a quantity of roughly 0.5 to 1 ug was reverse transcribed using random hexamers. Amplification of TCR beta CDR3 by immunoSEQ multiplex PCR spanned 54 Vbeta and 13 Jbeta. TCRdb passed the immunoSEQ multiplex PCR reads through MiXCR, listing each CDR3 protein once. Among about 150,000 distinct CDR3 sequences listed, roughly 94% were seen once. CDR1 and CDR2 (germline): MGHRA, YSYEKL. The CDR3 has 14 amino acids. Trimming removed 1 base at V and 5 bases at J, with 12 bases between. Study-level points and caveats: The study conceded that relatively few individuals underwent its TCR sequencing and HLA analysis.

About this clonotype: Its antigen is unknown.

Sequencing of TCR beta covered CD8+ and CD4+ T cells obtained from blood. Negative isolation yielded the CD8+ and CD4+ T cells, while FACS enriched the TEMRA cells. The chain combines TRBV4-1 with TRBJ2-7, with D tentatively TRBD2 (6 bases). The source is a human donor with multiple sclerosis. What was sequenced was CD8+ T cells from PBMCs. The CDR3 loop is CASSQVGSLDEQYF. DNA of the CDR3: TGCGCCAGCAGCCAAGTCGGGAGTCTGGACGAGCAGTACTTC.